These 30 T cell receptor beta chains were sequenced from one sample in a study of blood T cells in healthy people across ages. The authors ran a second PCR of roughly 6 to 12 cycles using a sample-barcoded 5' primer and a J-beta primer mix. One entry per CDR3 protein, called by TCRdb with MiXCR from the 5' RACE reads. Of around 690,000 distinct CDR3 sequences in the sample, 58% were seen once. Material: blood. The origin of the receptors is a man aged 55 to 70 in good health.

This chain joins TRBV11-2 and TRBJ2-1; D is perhaps TRBD1 or TRBD2 (6 bases each). The CDR3 is 14 amino acids. V lost 6 bases and J 2 bases, leaving 11 bases between the germline ends. The germline gives CDR1 SGHAT, CDR2 FQNNGV. In DNA form, the CDR3 reads TGTGCCAGCAGATGGGGGGCAGCCTACAATGAGCAGTTCTTC. This codes for CASRWGAAYNEQFF. The full variable domain, its missing parts supplied by reference TRBV11-2 and TRBJ2-1, is EAGVAQSPRYKIIEKRQSVAFWCNPISGHATLYWYQQILGQGPKLLIQFQNNGVVDDSQLPKDRFSAERLKGVDSTLKIQPAKLEDSAVYLCASRWGAAYNEQFFGPGTRLTVL.

This clonotype was seen more than once but under ten times. V usage is TRBV7-2 and J usage is TRBJ2-1; 8 bases agree with TRBD1. The CDR3 covers 13 residues. Germline V CDR1 and CDR2: SGHTA, FQGNSA. V shed 3 bases, J shed 9 bases, and the junction held 4 bases outside the gene matches. In DNA form, the CDR3 reads TGTGCCAGCAGCTTCGGACAGGGTAGTGAGCAGTTCTTC. This codes for CASSFGQGSEQFF.

The chain carries TRBV6-5 and TRBJ2-3; D uncertain. The length of the CDR3 is 16 residues. Trimming pared 0 bases from V and 6 bases from J, leaving 16 bases between. From germline, CDR1 is MNHEY and CDR2 SVGAGI. The CDR3: CASSYSIGTASDTQYF. In nucleotides, the CDR3 is TGTGCCAGCAGTTACTCGATTGGCACCGCCAGCGATACGCAGTATTTT.

This clonotype was found a few times. The rearrangement links TRBV29-1 to TRBJ2-7; perhaps TRBD1 as D (5 bases). Trimming took 4 bases from V and 6 from J, leaving 10 bases between them. Per germline, CDR1 SQVTM and CDR2 ANQGSEA. The CDR3 runs 11 residues. CDR3: CSVVRGAEQYF. Written as DNA, the CDR3 is TGCAGCGTTGTTAGGGGTGCCGAGCAGTACTTC.

This clonotype was observed a few times. The rearrangement uses TRBV6-1 and TRBJ2-1; D ambiguous. The CDR3 spans 13 residues. Between the trimmed V and J ends, which lost 7 bases and 2 bases, there was a span of 9 bases. Germline CDR1 reads MNHNS; CDR2 reads SASEGT. The CDR3 DNA sequence: TGTGCCAGCAAACTGGGCCCCTACAATGAGCAGTTCTTC. It is translated as CASKLGPYNEQFF.

V is TRBV5-1 and J is TRBJ2-3; D may correspond to TRBD1 or TRBD2 (5 bases each). V was trimmed by 0 bases and J by 2 bases, leaving 13 bases between them. From germline, CDR1 is SGHRS and CDR2 YFSETQ. CDR3 size: 16 residues. CDR3 nucleotides: TGCGCCAGCAGCTTGGATCTAGCAGGGAACACAGATACGCAGTATTTT. This codes for CASSLDLAGNTDTQYF.

This CDR3 is CASSYGGGRGVMNTEAFF. In DNA, the CDR3 is TGTGCCAGCAGTTACGGCGGGGGCCGTGGAGTCATGAACACTGAAGCTTTCTTT. The V call is TRBV6-5, the J call TRBJ1-1, with a weak D call TRBD1 (6 bases). The V end was cut by 2 bases, the J end by 0 bases, with 19 bases between. There are 18 residues in the CDR3. The germline gives CDR1 MNHEY, CDR2 SVGAGI.

The rearrangement uses TRBV2 and TRBJ2-6; TRBD2 matches at 10 bases. V lost 4 bases, J lost 0 bases, and 3 bases stayed unmatched. CDR1 and CDR2 from the germline V gene are SNHLY and FYNNEI. The length of the CDR3 is 17 residues. CDR3 protein: CASSAPSGGSGANVLTF. Here the CDR3 DNA reads TGTGCCAGCAGTGCCCCTAGCGGGGGCTCTGGGGCCAACGTCCTGACTTTC. Based on the CDR3 plus reference TRBV2 and TRBJ2-6, the full variable domain is EPEVTQTPSHQVTQMGQEVILRCVPISNHLYFYWYRQILGQKVEFLVSFYNNEISEKSEIFDDQFSVERPDGSNFTLKIRSTKLEDSAMYFCASSAPSGGSGANVLTFGAGSRLTVL.

On this clonotype: Sequence at one end of the junction differs from germline and may be a read error. The rearrangement uses TRBV7-6 and TRBJ2-1; tentatively, D is TRBD2 (5 bases). CDR1 SGHVS and CDR2 FNYEAQ come from the germline V gene. The CDR3 is 18 residues long. CDR3 protein: CTSSLAPRRGFGYNEQFF. The CDR3 DNA sequence: TGTACCAGCAGCTTAGCCCCCCGGCGAGGGTTTGGGTACAATGAGCAGTTCTTC.

The CDR3, as DNA: TGTGCCAGCAATGAGGCTCCGGGACAGGGACTTGGCTACACCTTC. It specifies CASNEAPGQGLGYTF. The genes are TRBV6-5 and TRBJ1-2, with 9 positions matching TRBD1. Per the germline V gene, CDR1 is MNHEY and CDR2 is SVGAGI. The CDR3 loop spans 15 amino acids. V shed 7 bases and J 7 bases; nucleotides not matched to a gene: 13.

This clonotype showed up many times. This rearrangement joins TRBV3-1 to TRBJ2-3, with D perhaps TRBD2 (5 bases). The germline CDR1 and CDR2 sequences are LGHDT and YNNKEL (reference sequence). The CDR3 totals 14 residues. Trimming pared 4 bases from V and 3 bases from J, leaving 11 bases between. CDR3 sequence (DNA): TGTGCCAGCAGCCCTGGACTTTTAACAGATACGCAGTATTTT. This sequence encodes CASSPGLLTDTQYF.

This clonotype turned up a few times. This chain uses TRBV5-1 with TRBJ2-5, with 13 bases identical to TRBD2. CDR1 is SGHRS, CDR2 YFSETQ, per germline. The CDR3 runs 15 residues. V lost 3 bases to trimming and J lost 5 bases; unmatched junction nucleotides: 4. The CDR3 DNA reads as TGCGCCAGCAGCTCCGGACTAGCGGGGGTCGAGACCCAGTACTTC. Translated, it gives CASSSGLAGVETQYF.

J is TRBJ1-5 and V is TRBV6-1; D not resolved. Germline CDR1 reads MNHNS; CDR2 reads SASEGT. The CDR3 sequence is 17 residues long. V lost 2 bases, J lost 0 bases, and 14 bases lay in between. CDR3 sequence: CASSESGKPHSNQPQHF. In DNA, the CDR3 is TGTGCCAGCAGTGAATCGGGGAAGCCCCATAGCAATCAGCCCCAGCATTTT.

V gene TRBV24-1 combines with J gene TRBJ2-3, with D possibly TRBD1 on 5 matching bases. The CDR3 extends over 13 amino acids. Per germline, CDR1 KGHDR and CDR2 SFDVKD. Deletions cut 9 bases from V and 2 bases from J, with 11 bases between. The CDR3 reads CATRQSDTDTQYF. The CDR3 nucleotides are TGTGCCACCCGACAGAGCGACACAGATACGCAGTATTTT.

This clonotype came up a few times. V gene TRBV4-3 combines with J gene TRBJ2-5; 8 nucleotides line up with TRBD1. The CDR3 covers 16 residues. With V trimmed by 0 bases and J by 4 bases, 7 bases remained unmatched. From germline, CDR1 is LGHNA and CDR2 YSLEER. CDR3 sequence reads: CASSQDPGQGSETQYF. The CDR3 DNA reads as TGCGCCAGCAGCCAAGATCCTGGACAGGGTTCAGAGACCCAGTACTTC.

The chain uses TRBV10-3 and TRBJ2-1; D is unclear. V was cut by 8 bases and J by 6 bases, with 11 bases left in between. This CDR3 has 12 amino acids. Per the germline V gene, CDR1 is ENHRY and CDR2 is SYGVKD. In DNA form, the CDR3 reads TGTGCCATCTTAGTCCCTCCCAATGAGCAGTTCTTC. It specifies CAILVPPNEQFF.

The rearrangement uses TRBV5-1 and TRBJ1-2, with no clear D. Germline loops: CDR1 SGHRS, CDR2 YFSETQ. This CDR3 region has 16 residues. Trimming removed 3 bases at V and 4 bases at J, with 19 bases between. The CDR3: CASSWGLSVGFYGYTF. CDR3 coding DNA: TGCGCCAGCAGCTGGGGTCTCTCGGTGGGTTTCTATGGCTACACCTTC.

V is TRBV13 and J is TRBJ2-7, with D possibly matching TRBD2 (6 bases). Trimming cost V 0 bases and J 4 bases, with 13 bases left between them. Germline assignment: CDR1 PRHDT and CDR2 FYEKMQ (reference sequence). This CDR3 spans 15 amino acids. Written as DNA, the CDR3 is TGTGCCAGCAGCTTAGGCGGACTACCCCAGTACGAGCAGTACTTC. This encodes CASSLGGLPQYEQYF.

J is TRBJ2-2 and V is TRBV15; D is unresolved. The germline CDR1 and CDR2 sequences are LNHNV and YYDKDF (reference sequence). This CDR3 contains 14 residues. V shed 8 bases and J shed 5 bases, with 15 bases lying between them. The CDR3 region has the DNA TGTGCCACCTCCGACAACCAGTTTACCGGGGAGCTGTTTTTT. Its protein is CATSDNQFTGELFF.

This clonotype was observed a handful of times. The rearrangement joins TRBV9 to TRBJ2-5, with 10 bases lining up with TRBD2. V shed 3 bases and J 7 bases; nucleotides not matched to a gene: 3. The V gene's germline CDR1 is SGDLS and CDR2 YYNGEE. CDR3 size: 13 residues. CDR3 amino acids: CASSGVAGGTQYF. The DNA of the CDR3 is TGTGCCAGCAGCGGGGTAGCGGGAGGGACCCAGTACTTC.

This clonotype was seen a handful of times. The gene calls are TRBV6-1 and TRBJ2-3, with TRBD2 identical over 8 bases. V was pared by 1 base and J by 0 bases, with 3 bases of the junction left unmatched. Germline assignment: CDR1 MNHNS and CDR2 SASEGT. This CDR3 is built from 16 residues. The CDR3 sequence: CASSEVVAGSTDTQYF. DNA of the CDR3: TGTGCCAGCAGTGAAGTAGTAGCGGGGAGCACAGATACGCAGTATTTT.

V usage is TRBV18 and J usage is TRBJ1-6, with 7 positions matching TRBD1. CDR3 size: 14 residues. The germline V gene has CDR1 KGHSH and CDR2 LQKENI. The V and J ends lost 3 bases and 6 bases, in that order; junction bases with no gene match: 2. The CDR3 protein is CASSPTGINSPLHF. CDR3 nucleotide sequence: TGTGCCAGCTCACCGACAGGGATTAATTCACCCCTCCACTTT.

The V and J genes are TRBV29-1 and TRBJ2-5; D remains unclear. The CDR3 covers 12 residues. The germline gives CDR1 SQVTM, CDR2 ANQGSEA. Trimming took 7 bases from V and 2 from J, leaving 11 bases between them. CDR3 DNA sequence: TGCAGCGGAAAATCGGCGCAAGAGACCCAGTACTTC. Protein sequence: CSGKSAQETQYF.

The CDR3: CASSLTRAPTGDGYTF. CDR3 DNA: TGTGCCAGCAGTTTAACCAGGGCCCCTACAGGGGACGGCTACACCTTC. The chain links TRBV27 to TRBJ1-2; 7 positions match TRBD1. Germline CDR1 reads MNHEY; CDR2 reads SMNVEV (reference sequence). The CDR3 has 16 residues. J lost 8 bases, V lost 2 bases, and 14 bases had no gene match.

This sequence joins TRBV10-3 and TRBJ2-5; D is perhaps TRBD1 or TRBD2 (5 bases each). V was pared by 8 bases and J by 2 bases, with 15 bases between. This CDR3 region has 14 residues. Germline CDR1 ENHRY, CDR2 SYGVKD. CDR3: CAIRGAPQQETQYF. In DNA, the CDR3 is TGTGCCATCCGAGGGGCCCCGCAACAAGAGACCCAGTACTTC.

This clonotype has a handful of counts. V usage is TRBV20-1 and J usage is TRBJ2-4; 9 nucleotides align to TRBD2. The V gene end was trimmed by 0 bases and the J gene end by 0 bases; junction bases not matched to a gene: 3. The CDR3 is 16 amino acids. CDR1 and CDR2 from the germline V gene are DFQATT and SNEGSKA (reference sequence). CDR3 region: CSARDLAGLAKNIQYF. The CDR3 nucleotides are TGCAGTGCTAGAGATCTAGCGGGGCTAGCCAAAAACATTCAGTACTTC.

CDR3 in amino acids: CSVGGSGDNTDTQYF. CDR3 bases: TGCAGCGTGGGCGGGAGCGGGGATAACACAGATACGCAGTATTTT. V is TRBV29-1 and J is TRBJ2-3; 7 bases align to TRBD2. The germline V gene encodes CDR1 SQVTM and CDR2 ANQGSEA. CDR3 length: 15 residues. V shed 6 bases, J shed 2 bases, and the junction held 11 bases outside the gene matches.

This clonotype has more than one count but fewer than ten. The V call is TRBV6-2 or TRBV6-3, the J call TRBJ1-2; D gene uncertain. From germline, CDR1 is MNHEY and CDR2 SVGEGT. V gave up 8 bases and J gave up 1 base, with 8 bases separating them. The CDR3 extends over 12 amino acids. The CDR3 DNA reads as TGTGCCAGCTTAGGAAGTAACTATGGCTACACCTTC. Protein product: CASLGSNYGYTF.

The chain is built from TRBV7-9 and TRBJ1-4; D uncertain. The V end lost 0 bases, the J end lost 0 bases, and 5 bases lay between the germline ends. This CDR3 region has 15 residues. CDR1 is SEHNR and CDR2 is FQNEAQ in the germline V gene (reference sequence). CDR3 nucleotides: TGTGCCAGCAGCTTAGCTAGCGCAACTAATGAAAAACTGTTTTTT. As protein: CASSLASATNEKLFF.

V and J are TRBV20-1 and TRBJ2-5, with D perhaps TRBD1 (5 bases). The length of the CDR3 is 13 residues. The ends were cut back, 0 bases at V and 2 bases at J, with 7 bases in the middle. CDR1 and CDR2 from the germline V gene are DFQATT and SNEGSKA (reference sequence). CDR3 protein: CSARDTGQETQYF. The CDR3 DNA reads as TGCAGTGCTAGAGATACAGGACAAGAGACCCAGTACTTC.